The T cell receptor (beta chain) under discussion was sequenced for a study of T cell changes during pregnancy in multiple sclerosis. Some clones are missing from TCRdb's copy, which holds only in-frame ones; the method was immunoSEQ multiplex PCR. The sample includes tens of thousands of clones, approximately 92% of them seen just once. CDR1 MNHEY and CDR2 SVGAGI come from the germline V gene. V lost 0 bases, J lost 3 bases, and 0 bases stayed unmatched. This CDR3 comprises 15 residues. The chain recombines TRBV6-5 with TRBJ2-2, with 8 bases lining up with TRBD2. The source material was CD4+ T cells from peripheral blood mononuclear cells, sampled in the third trimester of pregnancy. The receptor comes from a female donor with multiple sclerosis, enrolled in a pregnancy study. CDR3 nucleotide sequence: TGTGCCAGCAGTTACTCGGGACTAGACACCGGGGAGCTGTTTTTT. This gives the protein CASSYSGLDTGELFF.